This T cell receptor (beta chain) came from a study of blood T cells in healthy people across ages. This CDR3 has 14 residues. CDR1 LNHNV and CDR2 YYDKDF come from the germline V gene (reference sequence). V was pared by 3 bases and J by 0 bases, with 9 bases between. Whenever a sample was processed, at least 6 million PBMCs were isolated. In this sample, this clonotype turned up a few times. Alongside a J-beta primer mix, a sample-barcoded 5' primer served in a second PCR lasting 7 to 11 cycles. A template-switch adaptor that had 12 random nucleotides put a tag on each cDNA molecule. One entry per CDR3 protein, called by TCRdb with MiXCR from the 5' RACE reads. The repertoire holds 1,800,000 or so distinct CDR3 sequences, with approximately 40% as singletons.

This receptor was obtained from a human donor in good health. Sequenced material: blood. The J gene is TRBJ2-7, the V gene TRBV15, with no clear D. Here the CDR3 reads CATSRTELSYEQYF. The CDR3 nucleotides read TGTGCCACCAGCAGGACCGAGCTCTCCTACGAGCAGTACTTC. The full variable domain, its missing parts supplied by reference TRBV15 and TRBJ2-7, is DAMVIQNPRYQVTQFGKPVTLSCSQTLNHNVMYWYQQKSSQAPKLLFHYYDKDFNNEADTPDNFQSRRPNTSFCFLDIRSPGLGDTAMYLCATSRTELSYEQYFGPGTRLTVT.